Shown below are 4 T cell receptor beta chains from a single sample sequenced in a study of blood T cells in healthy people across ages. A second roughly 6 to 12 cycle PCR used barcoded and J-beta primers. TCRdb redid the calling of the 5' RACE reads with MiXCR, one entry per CDR3 protein. The sample consists of 1.5 million or so distinct CDR3 sequences, approximately 43% of them appearing once. The sequenced sample consisted of blood. Every receptor here comes from a woman under 30 in good health.

V gene TRBV20-1 combines with J gene TRBJ1-5; D unresolved. CDR1 and CDR2 from the germline V gene are DFQATT and SNEGSKA (reference sequence). The V gene lost 6 bases and the J gene lost 2 bases, with 14 bases spanning the gap. CDR3 size: 14 residues. In DNA form, the CDR3 reads TGCAGTGCGAACCGACGGGGTGGCAATCAGCCCCAGCATTTT. As protein: CSANRRGGNQPQHF.

The sample holds many counts of this clonotype. CDR3 residues: CASSSMTLQGLAHQPQHF. The CDR3 DNA reads TGTGCCAGCAGCTCTATGACCTTACAGGGGCTTGCCCATCAGCCCCAGCATTTT. The chain has TRBV28 and TRBJ1-5; 7 bases match TRBD1. Germline trimming cut 6 bases from V and 5 bases from J; bases unmatched to any gene: 19. The CDR3 consists of 18 residues. Germline CDR1 reads MDHEN; CDR2 reads SYDVKM.

About this clonotype: At one end the junction does not follow the germline gene, possibly because of a read error. This chain links TRBV27 with TRBJ1-2; possible D gene TRBD1, 5 bases. This CDR3 is 13 amino acids long. Germline V gene data show CDR1 as MNHEY and CDR2 as SMNVEV (reference sequence). The CDR3 loop is CASSYGATYGHTF. DNA for the CDR3: TGTGCCAGCAGTTACGGGGCCACATATGGCCACACCTTC.

This clonotype came up many times. The genes are TRBV12-3 or TRBV12-4 and TRBJ2-5; D is unresolved. The CDR3 spans 12 residues. V shed 5 bases and J shed 7 bases, with 11 bases lying between them. CDR3 nucleotide sequence: TGTGCCAGCAGTGAGATTGCCGGGACCCAGTACTTC. Its translation: CASSEIAGTQYF.